A selection of T cell receptor beta chains follows, all from one sample in a study of OX40 agonist ivuxolimab in advanced cancers. Sequenced by immunoSEQ multiplex PCR; TCRdb stores in-frame clones only, minus some. The sample includes around 67,000 clones, roughly nine tenths seen only once; the top ten take 2.2%. Sequencing used CD4+ or CD8+ T cells sorted from blood, obtained in a trial of the OX40 agonist ivuxolimab. These TCRs come from an adult with an advanced solid tumor such as melanoma, head and neck, liver or kidney cancer. CDR3s include the opening cysteine and the closing phenylalanine or tryptophan. A D gene is named only where the DNA matches it firmly.

D gene	V gene	CDR3 protein
.	TRBV6-5	CASVSSLYNEQFF
.	TRBV19	CASNSAGSSYEQYF
TRBD2	TRBV29-1	CSVGGRTSGDSYNEQFF
.	TRBV5-5	CASSLGRGDEKLFF
.	TRBV28	CASSPLWGSYNEQFF
TRBD1	TRBV5-5	CASSSPGTGREQYF
TRBD1	TRBV28	CASRDPRGQNYGYTF
.	TRBV28	CASSFRREIDTQYF
TRBD2	TRBV5-1	CASSWGGDEQFF
TRBD2	TRBV19	CASSWLAGGPLETQYF
.	TRBV7-9	CASSLWEDTEAFF
.	TRBV18	CASSPGEYNEQFF
.	TRBV28	CASSLVSGNQPQHF
TRBD2	TRBV4-3	CASSPGGGSPRFRELFF
.	TRBV18	CASSPPGSYNEQFF
TRBD1	TRBV5-8	CASSLGTGGRTEAFF